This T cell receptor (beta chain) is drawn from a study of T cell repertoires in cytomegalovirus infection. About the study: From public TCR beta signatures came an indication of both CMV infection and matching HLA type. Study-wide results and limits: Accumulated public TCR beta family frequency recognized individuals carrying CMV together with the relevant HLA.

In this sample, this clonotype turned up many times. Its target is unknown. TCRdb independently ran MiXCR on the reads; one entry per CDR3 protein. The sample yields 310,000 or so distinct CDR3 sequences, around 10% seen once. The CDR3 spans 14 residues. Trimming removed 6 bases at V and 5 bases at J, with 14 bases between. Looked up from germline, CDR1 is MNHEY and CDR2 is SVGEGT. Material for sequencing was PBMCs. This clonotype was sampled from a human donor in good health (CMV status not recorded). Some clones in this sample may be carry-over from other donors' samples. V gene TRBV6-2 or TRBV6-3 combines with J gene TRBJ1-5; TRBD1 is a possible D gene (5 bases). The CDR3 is CASSHGTSHQPQHF. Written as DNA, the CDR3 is TGTGCCAGCAGCCACGGGACTTCGCATCAGCCCCAGCATTTT.